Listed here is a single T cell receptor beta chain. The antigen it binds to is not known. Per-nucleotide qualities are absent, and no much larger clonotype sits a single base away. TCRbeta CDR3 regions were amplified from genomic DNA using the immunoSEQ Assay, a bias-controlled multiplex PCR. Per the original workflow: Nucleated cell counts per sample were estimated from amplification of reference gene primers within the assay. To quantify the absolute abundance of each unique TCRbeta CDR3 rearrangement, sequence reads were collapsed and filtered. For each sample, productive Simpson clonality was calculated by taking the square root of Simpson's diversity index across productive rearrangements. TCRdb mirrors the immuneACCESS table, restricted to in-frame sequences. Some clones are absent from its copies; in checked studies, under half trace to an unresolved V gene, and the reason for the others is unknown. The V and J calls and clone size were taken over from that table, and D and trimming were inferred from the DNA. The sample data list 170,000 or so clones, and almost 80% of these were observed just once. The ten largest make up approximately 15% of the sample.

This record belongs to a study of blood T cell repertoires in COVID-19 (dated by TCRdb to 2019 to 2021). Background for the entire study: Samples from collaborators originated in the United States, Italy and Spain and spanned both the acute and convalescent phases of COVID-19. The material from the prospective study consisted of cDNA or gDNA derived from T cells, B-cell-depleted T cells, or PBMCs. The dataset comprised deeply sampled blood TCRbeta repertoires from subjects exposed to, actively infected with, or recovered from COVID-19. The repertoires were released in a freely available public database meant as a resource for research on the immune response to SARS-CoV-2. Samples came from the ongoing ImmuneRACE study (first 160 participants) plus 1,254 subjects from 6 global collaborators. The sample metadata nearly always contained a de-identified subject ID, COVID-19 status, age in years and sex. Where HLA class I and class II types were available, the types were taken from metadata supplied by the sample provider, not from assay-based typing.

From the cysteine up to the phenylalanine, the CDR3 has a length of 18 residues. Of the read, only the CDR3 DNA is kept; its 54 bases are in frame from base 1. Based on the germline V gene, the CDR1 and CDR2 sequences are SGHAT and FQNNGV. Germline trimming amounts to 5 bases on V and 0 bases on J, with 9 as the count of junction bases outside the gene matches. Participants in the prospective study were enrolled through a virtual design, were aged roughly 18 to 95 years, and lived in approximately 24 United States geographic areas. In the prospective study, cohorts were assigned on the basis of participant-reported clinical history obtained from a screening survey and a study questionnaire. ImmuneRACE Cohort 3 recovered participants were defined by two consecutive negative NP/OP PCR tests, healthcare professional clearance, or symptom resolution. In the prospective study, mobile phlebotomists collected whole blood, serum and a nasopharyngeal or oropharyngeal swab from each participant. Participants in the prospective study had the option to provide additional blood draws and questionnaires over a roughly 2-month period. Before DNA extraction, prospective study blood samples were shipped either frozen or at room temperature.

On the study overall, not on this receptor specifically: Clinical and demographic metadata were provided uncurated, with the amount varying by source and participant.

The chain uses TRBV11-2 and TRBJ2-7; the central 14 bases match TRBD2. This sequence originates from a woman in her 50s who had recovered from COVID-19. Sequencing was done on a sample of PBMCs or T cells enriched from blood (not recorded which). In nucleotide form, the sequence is TGTGCCAGCAGCGCCCGACTAGCGGGAGGGCCCCACTCCTACGAGCAGTACTTC. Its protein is CASSARLAGGPHSYEQYF.